The following is a T cell receptor beta chain sequence with its context. Its antigen is as yet unknown. This entry is derived from a study of T cells in localized non-small cell lung cancer. Whole-study findings and limits: The study detected a median around 57 of the top 100 tumor clones in adjacent lung. Elevated circulating T cell density in blood was associated with longer overall survival. Multi-region tumor sequencing was not done, so intratumor heterogeneity could not be excluded. Uninvolved adjacent lung had higher T cell clonality than tumor and all other tissues.

Assay used: immunoSEQ multiplex PCR; TCRdb lists only in-frame clones, some missing. In the table there are over 40,000 clones, about 85% of which are singletons. Here the sequenced sample was peripheral blood, taken before any cancer treatment. The origin of this receptor is a woman aged 18 to 50 with stage III lung adenocarcinoma.

CDR3 in amino acids: CASSIDRGRTYEQYF. The CDR3 coding sequence is TGTGCCAGCAGCATCGACAGGGGTCGGACCTACGAGCAGTACTTC. The V and J genes are TRBV21-1 and TRBJ2-7; the D call of TRBD1 is as the table states it, not checked on the DNA. TRBV21-1 is assigned pseudogene status. The CDR3 is 15 amino acids.